This section outlines one T cell receptor beta chain sequence together with its context. Its specificity is unknown. Together with a sample-barcoded 5' primer, a J-beta primer mix was included in a second PCR lasting about 7 to 12 cycles. TCRdb recomputed calls from the 5' RACE reads with MiXCR, one row per CDR3 protein. Seen here are some 900,000 distinct CDR3 sequences, 45% to 50% observed once, and the top ten hold roughly an eighth. Donors were systemically healthy Caucasian individuals from Russia aged about 6 to 100 years. This specimen belongs to a study of blood T cells in healthy people across ages. As for the study in general: Template switching caught about one barcoded beta molecule for each two T cells.

V lost 0 bases, J lost 10 bases, and 16 bases lay in between. The CDR3 has 14 residues. The germline gives CDR1 SGHNT, CDR2 YENEEA. Study-wide findings and caveats: Estimated diversity, derived from one million T cells, was regarded as an underestimate.

The clonotype originates from a young man in good health. The chain is built from TRBV11-3 and TRBJ2-7; perhaps TRBD1 as D (5 bases). Material: blood. The CDR3 here is CASSLEGAKSPQYF. The CDR3 nucleotides read TGTGCCAGCAGCTTAGAAGGGGCCAAGAGCCCTCAGTACTTC.